The rows below give T cell receptor beta chains drawn from one sample of a study of blood T cell repertoires in COVID-19. Assay used: immunoSEQ multiplex PCR; TCRdb lists only in-frame clones, some missing. The table has about 280,000 clones, 75% to 90% seen once. The specimen was PBMCs or T cells enriched from blood (not recorded which). Every receptor here comes from a woman aged 45 to 65 who had recovered from COVID-19. CDR3s include the opening cysteine and the closing phenylalanine or tryptophan. The D gene is left open where the match is weak. For some rows the clone size is stated as once, few or many, or as a class when expanded; others skip it.

>NA|TRBV19|NA|TRBJ1-2
CASTEGAPDGYGYTF
TGTGCCAGTACGGAGGGCGCACCTGACGGCTATGGCTACACCTTC
>NA|TRBV29-1|NA|TRBJ2-3
CSVREGRAHTDTQYF
TGCAGCGTGAGAGAGGGTCGGGCGCACACAGATACGCAGTATTTT
>TRBD1|TRBV7-9|few|TRBJ1-5
CASSGGQVEPQHF
TGTGCCAGCAGCGGGGGACAGGTGGAGCCCCAGCATTTT
>TRBD2|TRBV4-3|NA|TRBJ2-1
CASSQDLASGSYNEQFF
TGCGCCAGCAGCCAAGATCTGGCTAGCGGGAGCTACAATGAGCAGTTCTTC
>TRBD1|TRBV29-1|NA|TRBJ1-4
CSVAFSGTGGEKLFF
TGCAGCGTTGCATTTTCGGGAACAGGGGGGGAAAAACTGTTTTTT
>NA|TRBV19|NA|TRBJ1-6
CASSQNSPLHF
TGTGCCAGTAGCCAGAATTCACCCCTCCACTTT
>NA|TRBV19|NA|TRBJ2-7
CASSMALVGEQYF
TGTGCCAGTAGTATGGCCCTAGTAGGCGAGCAGTACTTC
>NA|TRBV18|NA|TRBJ1-1
CASSPLTSGQTEAFF
TGTGCCAGCTCACCACTGACCTCCGGACAGACTGAAGCTTTCTTT
>NA|TRBV5-1|NA|TRBJ2-7
CASSLWQGTAYEQYF
TGCGCCAGCAGCTTGTGGCAGGGGACGGCCTACGAGCAGTACTTC
>TRBD1|TRBV4-2|NA|TRBJ1-4
CASSQEGGRGQGREKLFF
TGTGCCAGCAGCCAAGAAGGGGGGCGGGGACAGGGACGTGAAAAACTGTTTTTT
>TRBD1|TRBV7-2|NA|TRBJ1-6
CASSSRGQASPLHF
TGTGCCAGCAGCTCCCGGGGACAGGCTTCACCCCTCCACTTT
>NA|TRBV30|NA|TRBJ1-6
CAWNPAYNSPLHF
TGTGCCTGGAATCCGGCCTATAATTCACCCCTCCACTTT
>NA|TRBV6-5|once|TRBJ2-7
CASITGTYEQYF
TGTGCCAGCATTACAGGAACCTACGAGCAGTACTTC
>TRBD1|TRBV12-3/TRBV12-4|NA|TRBJ1-6
CASSHDRVGPLHF
TGTGCCAGCAGTCATGACAGGGTCGGACCCCTCCACTTT
>NA|TRBV27|NA|TRBJ1-2
CASSFGSEYGYTF
TGTGCCAGCAGTTTTGGGTCGGAGTATGGCTACACCTTC
>NA|TRBV15|NA|TRBJ1-2
CATSRDFVAGYTF
TGTGCCACCAGCAGAGATTTTGTAGCTGGCTACACCTTC
>NA|TRBV12-3/TRBV12-4|NA|TRBJ1-2
CASSTGINGYTF
TGTGCCAGCAGCACAGGGATCAATGGCTACACCTTC
>TRBD2|TRBV6-6|NA|TRBJ2-1
CASSYLTSGGGDEQFF
TGTGCCAGCAGTTACCTCACTAGCGGGGGGGGCGATGAGCAGTTCTTC
>NA|TRBV5-1|NA|TRBJ2-7
CASSRGDTSYEQYF
TGCGCCAGCAGCCGAGGGGACACCTCCTACGAGCAGTACTTC
>NA|TRBV6-5|NA|TRBJ1-6
CASSTPNAGVSVPHF
TGTGCCAGCAGTACCCCGAACGCGGGGGTTAGCGTTCCCCACTTT
>NA|TRBV29-1|once|TRBJ2-7
CSVGGTGPYEQYF
TGCAGCGTTGGCGGGACGGGACCCTACGAGCAGTACTTC
>TRBD2|TRBV14|NA|TRBJ2-1
CASSKRDILAGGHQFF
TGTGCCAGCAGCAAACGGGACATACTAGCGGGAGGACATCAGTTCTTC
>NA|TRBV5-6|NA|TRBJ1-5
CASSLVGQGSQPQHF
TGTGCCAGCAGCTTGGTGGGGCAGGGAAGTCAGCCCCAGCATTTT
>NA|TRBV5-1|few|TRBJ1-6
CASSLATGSGSPLHF
TGCGCCAGCAGCTTGGCTACAGGTAGCGGTTCACCCCTCCACTTT
>NA|TRBV27|NA|TRBJ1-2
CASSLSAGDNYGYTF
TGTGCCAGCAGTTTATCTGCAGGGGATAACTATGGCTACACCTTC
>TRBD1|TRBV11-2|NA|TRBJ1-4
CASSLVTGGNEKLFF
TGTGCCAGCAGCTTAGTGACAGGGGGTAATGAAAAACTGTTTTTT
>NA|TRBV6-4|NA|TRBJ1-1
CASSLEQGDTEAFF
TGTGCCAGCAGCCTGGAACAGGGAGACACTGAAGCTTTCTTT
>TRBD1|TRBV19|NA|TRBJ2-6
CASTLRMDRGLSGANVLTF
TGTGCCAGTACCCTCCGAATGGACAGGGGGCTCTCTGGGGCCAACGTCCTGACTTTC
>TRBD1|TRBV5-1|NA|TRBJ2-3
CASSLADRSTDTQYF
TGCGCCAGCAGCTTGGCGGACAGGAGCACAGATACGCAGTATTTT
>NA|TRBV29-1|NA|TRBJ2-1
CSACQSTNNEQFF
TGCAGCGCTTGCCAGTCCACAAACAATGAGCAGTTCTTC
>NA|TRBV5-8|few|TRBJ1-1
CASSLAAGPDTEAFF
TGTGCCAGCAGCTTGGCAGCGGGACCGGACACTGAAGCTTTCTTT
>TRBD2|TRBV30|NA|TRBJ2-1
CAWSEGLEDNEQFF
TGTGCCTGGAGTGAGGGACTAGAGGACAATGAGCAGTTCTTC
>NA|TRBV7-6|NA|TRBJ2-2
CASSFLRENTGELFF
TGTGCCAGCAGCTTCCTCCGAGAGAACACCGGGGAGCTGTTTTTT
>NA|TRBV28|NA|TRBJ1-2
CASSFQLGREGYTF
TGTGCCAGCAGTTTCCAACTGGGCAGAGAAGGCTACACCTTC
>NA|TRBV18|NA|TRBJ1-1
CASSQDSNTEAFF
TGTGCCAGCTCACAGGACTCGAACACTGAAGCTTTCTTT
>NA|TRBV29-1|NA|TRBJ2-5
CSVSQDGGGGTQYF
TGCAGCGTATCCCAAGATGGGGGAGGAGGGACCCAGTACTTC
>NA|TRBV19|few|TRBJ1-5
CASSIIFQGLSQPQHF
TGTGCCAGTAGTATTATCTTCCAGGGTCTGAGTCAGCCCCAGCATTTT
>NA|TRBV30|NA|TRBJ1-4
CAWSAINEKLFF
TGTGCCTGGAGCGCTATTAATGAAAAACTGTTTTTT
>NA|TRBV5-1|NA|TRBJ2-7
CASRITGSYEQYF
TGCGCCAGCAGGATCACGGGATCCTACGAGCAGTACTTC
>NA|TRBV19|once|TRBJ2-1
CASKGGGASYNEQFF
TGTGCCAGTAAGGGCGGCGGGGCCTCCTACAATGAGCAGTTCTTC
>TRBD1|TRBV12-3/TRBV12-4|NA|TRBJ1-1
CASRYGTVTEAFF
TGTGCCAGCAGGTACGGGACAGTCACTGAAGCTTTCTTT
>TRBD1|TRBV5-1|once|TRBJ2-7
CASSLGQGIYEQYF
TGCGCCAGCAGCTTGGGACAGGGTATCTACGAGCAGTACTTC
>TRBD1|TRBV2|NA|TRBJ1-6
CASSSTGGNSPLHF
TGTGCCAGCAGTTCGACAGGGGGAAATTCACCCCTCCACTTT
>TRBD1|TRBV25-1|NA|TRBJ1-4
CASSDVRGQGDEKLFF
TGTGCCAGCAGTGATGTAAGGGGGCAAGGAGATGAAAAACTGTTTTTT
>NA|TRBV12-3/TRBV12-4|NA|TRBJ1-6
CASRSSTGSPLHF
TGTGCCAGCAGGTCGTCGACTGGATCACCCCTCCACTTT
>NA|TRBV13|NA|TRBJ2-3
CASSYSPDTQYF
TGTGCCAGCAGCTACTCCCCAGATACGCAGTATTTT
>NA|TRBV21-1|NA|TRBJ1-1
CASSSTGGGACGNMNTEAFF
TGTGCCAGCAGCAGCACAGGGGGCGGTGCGTGTGGTAACATGAACACTGAAGCTTTCTTT
>TRBD2|TRBV5-5|NA|TRBJ2-1
CASSSGTSGSNEQFF
TGTGCCAGCAGCTCCGGGACTAGCGGGAGTAATGAGCAGTTCTTC
>NA|TRBV19|NA|TRBJ1-4
CASTGYEKLFF
TGTGCCAGTACCGGTTATGAAAAACTGTTTTTT
>NA|TRBV7-2|NA|TRBJ1-2
CASSLGGSDGSTGYTF
TGTGCCAGCAGCTTAGGCGGATCGGACGGGAGTACGGGCTACACCTTC
>TRBD1|TRBV6-5|NA|TRBJ1-6
CASRPGQGLSSPLHF
TGTGCCAGCAGGCCCGGACAGGGACTGTCTTCACCCCTCCACTTT